This T cell receptor beta chain was found in a study of blood T cell repertoires in COVID-19. This clone was found a few times. Profiled with immunoSEQ multiplex PCR; TCRdb holds only in-frame clones, not every one. The sample shows over 150,000 clones, about 88% of them seen only once. The CDR3 is made up of 14 amino acids. V was shortened by 3 bases and J by 5 bases, with 13 bases between the two germline ends. Germline loops: CDR1 MNHEY, CDR2 SVGEGT. The chain employs TRBV6-2 or TRBV6-3 and TRBJ1-1, with D perhaps TRBD1 (5 bases). This TCR was sampled from a man aged 50 to 60 who had recovered from COVID-19. The sequenced sample was peripheral blood. The CDR3 coding sequence is TGTGCCAGCAGTTATATAGGACACCTGACTGAAGCTTTCTTT. Its translation is CASSYIGHLTEAFF.